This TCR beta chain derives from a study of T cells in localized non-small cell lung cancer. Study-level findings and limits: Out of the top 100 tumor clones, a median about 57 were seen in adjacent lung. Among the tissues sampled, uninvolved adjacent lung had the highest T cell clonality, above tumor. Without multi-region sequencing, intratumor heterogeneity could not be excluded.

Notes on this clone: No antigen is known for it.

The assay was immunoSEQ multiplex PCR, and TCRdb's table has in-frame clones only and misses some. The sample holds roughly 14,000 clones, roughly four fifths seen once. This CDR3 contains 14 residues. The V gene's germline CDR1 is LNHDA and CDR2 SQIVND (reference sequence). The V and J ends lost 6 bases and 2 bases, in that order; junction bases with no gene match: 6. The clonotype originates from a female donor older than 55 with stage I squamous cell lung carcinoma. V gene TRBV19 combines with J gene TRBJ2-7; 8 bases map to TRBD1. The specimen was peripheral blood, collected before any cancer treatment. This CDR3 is CASSTGQGPYEQYF. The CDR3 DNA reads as TGTGCCAGTAGCACCGGACAGGGCCCCTACGAGCAGTACTTC.